This T cell receptor beta chain came from a study of cytomegalovirus exposure and HLA in healthy donors. Study in general: Earlier sequencing of 150 million to 200 million T cells yielded about 120 million unique TCR beta sequences.

For this clone: Its specificity is not known.

Points from the study as a whole: Earlier analysis found most TCR beta V segments productive about 90% or about 30% of the time. Excluded were some V segments that proved indistinguishable, including TRBV6-2 and TRBV6-3. Later analysis identified a missense DCLRE1C variant that was linked to TCR beta V- and J-gene trimming.

PCR amplification relied on 60 Vbeta primers (plus 13 Jbeta primers). Using immunoSEQ multiplex PCR, the repertoire was profiled, and TCRdb retains in-frame clones only, with some absent. Found here are approximately 180,000 clones, roughly four fifths of them singletons; the top ten hold 4% to 5%. This CDR3 is built from 15 residues. Deletions cut 4 bases from V and 2 bases from J, with 12 bases between. Germline V gene sequence: CDR1 SEHNR, CDR2 FQNEAQ (reference sequence). The sample consisted of PBMCs. The sequence derives from a woman aged 18-35 years in good health and CMV-seropositive. The chain uses TRBV7-9 and TRBJ1-5; D may be TRBD1 (6 bases). CDR3 amino acids: CASSSGRGGNQPQHF. Written as DNA, the CDR3 is TGTGCCAGCAGCTCGGGCAGGGGTGGCAATCAGCCCCAGCATTTT.